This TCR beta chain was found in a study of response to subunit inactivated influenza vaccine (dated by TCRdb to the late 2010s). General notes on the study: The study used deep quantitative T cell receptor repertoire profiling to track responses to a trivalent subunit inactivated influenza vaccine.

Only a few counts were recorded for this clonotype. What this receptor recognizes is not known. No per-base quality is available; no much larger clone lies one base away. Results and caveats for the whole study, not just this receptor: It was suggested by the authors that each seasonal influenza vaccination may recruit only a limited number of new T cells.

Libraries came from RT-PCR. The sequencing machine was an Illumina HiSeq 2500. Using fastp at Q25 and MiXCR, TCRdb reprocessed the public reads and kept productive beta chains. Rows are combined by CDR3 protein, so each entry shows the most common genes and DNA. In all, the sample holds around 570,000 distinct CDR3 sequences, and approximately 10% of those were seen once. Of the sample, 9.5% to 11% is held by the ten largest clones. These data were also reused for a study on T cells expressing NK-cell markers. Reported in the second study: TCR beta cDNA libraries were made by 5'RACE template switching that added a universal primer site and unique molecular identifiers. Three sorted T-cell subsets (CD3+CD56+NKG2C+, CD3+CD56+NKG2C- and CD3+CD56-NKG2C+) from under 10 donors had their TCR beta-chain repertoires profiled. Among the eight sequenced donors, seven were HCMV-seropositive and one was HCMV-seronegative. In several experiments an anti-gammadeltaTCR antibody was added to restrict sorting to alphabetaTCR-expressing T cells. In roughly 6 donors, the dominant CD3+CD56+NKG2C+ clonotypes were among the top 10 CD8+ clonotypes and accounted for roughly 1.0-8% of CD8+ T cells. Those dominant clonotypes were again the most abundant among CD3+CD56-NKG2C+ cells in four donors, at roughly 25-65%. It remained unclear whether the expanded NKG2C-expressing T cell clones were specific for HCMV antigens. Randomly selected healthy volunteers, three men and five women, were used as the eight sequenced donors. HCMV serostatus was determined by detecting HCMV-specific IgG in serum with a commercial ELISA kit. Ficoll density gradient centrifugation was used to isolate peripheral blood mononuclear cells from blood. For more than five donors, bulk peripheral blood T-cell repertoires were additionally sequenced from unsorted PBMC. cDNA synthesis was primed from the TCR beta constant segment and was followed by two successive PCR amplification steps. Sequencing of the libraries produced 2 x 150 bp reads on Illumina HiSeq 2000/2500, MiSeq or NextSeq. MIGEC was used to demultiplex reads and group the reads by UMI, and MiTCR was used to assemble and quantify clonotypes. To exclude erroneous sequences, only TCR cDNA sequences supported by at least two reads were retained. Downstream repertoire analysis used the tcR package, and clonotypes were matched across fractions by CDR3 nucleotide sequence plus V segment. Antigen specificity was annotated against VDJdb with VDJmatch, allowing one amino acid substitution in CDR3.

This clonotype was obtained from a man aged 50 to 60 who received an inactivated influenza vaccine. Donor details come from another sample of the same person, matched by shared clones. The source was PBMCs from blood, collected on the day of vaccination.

The CDR3 in this case is CASSRGQGGEKLFF. The base sequence is TGTGCCAGCAGCCGGGGACAGGGAGGTGAAAAACTGTTTTTT. The rearranged chain carries TRBV7-9 and TRBJ1-4, and 9 junction bases match TRBD1. V ends up 5 bases short and J 7 bases short, with an unmatched junction base count of 5. From a lookup of the germline V gene (reference sequence), CDR1 and CDR2 are SEHNR and FQNEAQ. Inclusive of the bounding cysteine and phenylalanine, the CDR3 is 14 residues long. This entry keeps only the CDR3 DNA: 42 bases, framed from base 1.